The TCR beta chain under discussion was sequenced for a study of Ad26.COV2.S vaccination and SARS-CoV-2 variants. Turning to this clone: Its antigen is as yet unknown.

General observations from the study: The authors reported substantial breadth in spike-specific CD8+ and CD4+ T cell responses after vaccination.

Specified treatment: 15 to 20 received Ad26.COV2.S at low or high dose, single or two shots; about 5 received placebo; per-sample allocation not given. After the first vaccine or placebo injection, samples were drawn on day 63. Sequenced by immunoSEQ multiplex PCR; TCRdb stores in-frame clones only, minus some. This repertoire shows a few hundred thousand clones, about 90% found once; its top ten account for less than 3.5%. The CDR3 has 11 residues. CDR1 is GTSNPN and CDR2 is SVGIG in the germline V gene (reference sequence). The V end lost 0 bases, the J end lost 10 bases, and 6 bases lay between the germline ends.

Sequences were derived from peripheral blood, sampled in a trial of Ad26.COV2.S vaccine versus placebo. This TCR was recovered from a person between 18 and 65 years old who received the Ad26.COV2.S COVID-19 vaccine or a placebo. V is TRBV30 and J is TRBJ1-4, with D possibly being TRBD1 (5 bases). CDR3 sequence: CAWSVRGKLFF. The DNA for the CDR3 is TGTGCCTGGAGTGTAAGGGGAAAACTGTTTTTT.